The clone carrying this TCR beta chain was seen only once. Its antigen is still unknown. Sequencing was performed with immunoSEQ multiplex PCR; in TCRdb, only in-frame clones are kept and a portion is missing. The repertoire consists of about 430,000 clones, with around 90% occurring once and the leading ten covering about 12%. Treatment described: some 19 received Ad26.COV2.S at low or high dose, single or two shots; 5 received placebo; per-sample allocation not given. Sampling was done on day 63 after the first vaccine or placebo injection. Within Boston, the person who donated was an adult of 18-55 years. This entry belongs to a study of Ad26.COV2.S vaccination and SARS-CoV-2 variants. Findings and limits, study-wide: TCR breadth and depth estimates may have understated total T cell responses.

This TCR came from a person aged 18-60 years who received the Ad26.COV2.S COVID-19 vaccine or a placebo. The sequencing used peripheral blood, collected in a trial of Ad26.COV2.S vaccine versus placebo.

CDR3 amino acids: CASSQNRDYTEAFF. The CDR3 nucleotides read TGTGCCAGCAGCCAGAACAGGGATTACACTGAAGCTTTCTTT. This rearrangement joins TRBV4-2 to TRBJ1-1; TRBD1 might be the D (6 bases). This CDR3 is built from 14 residues. V lost 3 bases, J lost 3 bases, and 11 bases lay in between. In germline, CDR1 is LGHNA, CDR2 YNFKEQ.